The clone carrying this T cell receptor beta chain was recorded many times. The data derive from a study of neurological immune-mediated disorders. Every sequencing run gave over 190 million TCR-beta sequences, taken from 15-18 subjects. A single record per CDR3 protein comes from TCRdb applying MiXCR to the 5' RACE reads. The table has roughly 60,000 distinct CDR3 sequences, less than 2.5% seen once. The CDR3 is 13 amino acids. Germline V gene lookup returns CDR1 SGHRS and CDR2 YFSETQ. V was trimmed by 2 bases and J by 5 bases, leaving 8 bases between them. The clonotype originates from a man aged 45-65 years with multiple sclerosis. The chain carries TRBV5-1 and TRBJ2-1; D gene unclear. Sequencing used PBMCs. The CDR3 DNA reads as TGCGCCAGCAGCTTCTCCACTGACAATGAGCAGTTCTTC. The encoded protein is CASSFSTDNEQFF.